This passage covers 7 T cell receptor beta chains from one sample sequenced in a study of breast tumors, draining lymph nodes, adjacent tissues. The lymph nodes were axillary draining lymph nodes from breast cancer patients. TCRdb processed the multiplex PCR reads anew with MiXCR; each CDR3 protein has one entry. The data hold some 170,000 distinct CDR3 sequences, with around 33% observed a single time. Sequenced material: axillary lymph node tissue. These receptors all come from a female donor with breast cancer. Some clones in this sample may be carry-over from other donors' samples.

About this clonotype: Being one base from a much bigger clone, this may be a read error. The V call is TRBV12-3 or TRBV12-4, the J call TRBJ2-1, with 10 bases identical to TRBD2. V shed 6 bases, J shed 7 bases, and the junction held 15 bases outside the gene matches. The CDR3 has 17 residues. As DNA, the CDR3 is TGTGCCAGCAGGTCTGCCGATAGCGGGAGGACCAAGAATGAGCAGTTCTTC. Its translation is CASRSADSGRTKNEQFF.

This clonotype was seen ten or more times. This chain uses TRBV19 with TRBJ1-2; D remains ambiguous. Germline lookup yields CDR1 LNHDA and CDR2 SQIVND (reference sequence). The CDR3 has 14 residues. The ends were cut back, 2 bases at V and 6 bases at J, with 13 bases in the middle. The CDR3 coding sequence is TGTGCCAGTAGTATATTAAGCCTCGCCAATGGCTACACCTTC. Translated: CASSILSLANGYTF.

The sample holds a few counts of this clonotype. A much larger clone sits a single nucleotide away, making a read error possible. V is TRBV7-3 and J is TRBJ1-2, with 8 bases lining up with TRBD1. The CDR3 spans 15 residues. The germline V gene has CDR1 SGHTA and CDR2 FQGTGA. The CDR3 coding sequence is TGTGCCAGCAGCTTTACAGGGGGACTAAACTATGGCTACCCCTTC. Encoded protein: CASSFTGGLNYGYPF. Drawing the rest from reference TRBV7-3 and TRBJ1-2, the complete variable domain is GAGVSQTPSNKVTEKGKYVELRCDPISGHTALYWYRQSLGQGPEFLIYFQGTGAADDSGLPNDRFFAVRPEGSVSTLKIQRTERGDSAVYLCASSFTGGLNYGYPFGSGTRLTVV.

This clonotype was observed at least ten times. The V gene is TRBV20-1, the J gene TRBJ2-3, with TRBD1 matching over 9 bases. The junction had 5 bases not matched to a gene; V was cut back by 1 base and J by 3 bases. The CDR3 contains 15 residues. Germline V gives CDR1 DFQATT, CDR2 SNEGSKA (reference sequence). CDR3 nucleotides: TGCAGTGCTAGAGGGGACAGGGTCTTGACAGATACGCAGTATTTT. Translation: CSARGDRVLTDTQYF.

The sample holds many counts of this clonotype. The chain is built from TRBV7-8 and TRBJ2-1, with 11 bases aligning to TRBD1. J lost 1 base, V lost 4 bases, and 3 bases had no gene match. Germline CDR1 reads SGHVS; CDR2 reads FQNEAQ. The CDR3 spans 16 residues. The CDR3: CASSSGQGASYNEQFF. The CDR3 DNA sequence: TGTGCCAGCAGCTCCGGACAGGGGGCATCCTACAATGAGCAGTTCTTC.

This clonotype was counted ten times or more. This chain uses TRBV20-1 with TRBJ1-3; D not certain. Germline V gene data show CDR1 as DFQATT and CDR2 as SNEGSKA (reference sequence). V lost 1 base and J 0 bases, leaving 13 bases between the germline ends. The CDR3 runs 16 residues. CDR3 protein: CSARVFQNFSGNTIYF. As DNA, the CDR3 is TGCAGTGCTAGAGTCTTCCAGAACTTCTCTGGAAACACCATATATTTT.

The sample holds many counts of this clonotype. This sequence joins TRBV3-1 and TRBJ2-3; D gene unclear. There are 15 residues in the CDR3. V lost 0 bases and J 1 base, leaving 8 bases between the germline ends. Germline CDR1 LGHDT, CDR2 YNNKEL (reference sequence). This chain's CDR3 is CASSQDPRGTDTQYF. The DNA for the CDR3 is TGTGCCAGCAGCCAAGATCCACGGGGCACAGATACGCAGTATTTT.